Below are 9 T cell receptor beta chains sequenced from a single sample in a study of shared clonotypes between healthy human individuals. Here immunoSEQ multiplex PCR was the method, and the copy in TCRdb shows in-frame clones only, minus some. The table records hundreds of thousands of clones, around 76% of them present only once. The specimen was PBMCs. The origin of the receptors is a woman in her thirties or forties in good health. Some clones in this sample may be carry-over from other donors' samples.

The CDR3 reads CASSAASGSVDTQYF. The CDR3 coding sequence is TGTGCCAGCTCTGCGGCTAGCGGGAGTGTGGATACGCAGTATTTT. This chain joins TRBV6-1 and TRBJ2-3; TRBD2 agrees at 10 bases. This CDR3 is built from 15 residues. Germline values: CDR1 MNHNS, CDR2 SASEGT. The V and J ends lost 8 bases and 6 bases, in that order; junction bases with no gene match: 11.

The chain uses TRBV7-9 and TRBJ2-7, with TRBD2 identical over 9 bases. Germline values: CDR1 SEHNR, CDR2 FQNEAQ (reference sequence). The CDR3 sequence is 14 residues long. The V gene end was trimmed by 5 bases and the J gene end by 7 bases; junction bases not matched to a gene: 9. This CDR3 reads CASSAAALAGEQYF. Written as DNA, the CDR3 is TGTGCCAGCAGCGCCGCCGCACTAGCGGGTGAGCAGTACTTC.

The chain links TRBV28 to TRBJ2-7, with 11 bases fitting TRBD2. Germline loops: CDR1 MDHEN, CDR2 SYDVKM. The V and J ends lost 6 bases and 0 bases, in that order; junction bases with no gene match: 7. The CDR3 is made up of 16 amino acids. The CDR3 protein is CASRKTTSGNSYEQYF. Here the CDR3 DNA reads TGTGCCAGCAGAAAAACGACTAGCGGGAACTCCTACGAGCAGTACTTC.

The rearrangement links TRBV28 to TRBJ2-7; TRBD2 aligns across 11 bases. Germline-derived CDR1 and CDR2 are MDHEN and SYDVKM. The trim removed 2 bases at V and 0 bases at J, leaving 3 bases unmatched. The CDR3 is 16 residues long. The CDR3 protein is CASSLLAGGNSYEQYF. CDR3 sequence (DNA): TGTGCCAGCAGTTTACTAGCGGGAGGAAACTCCTACGAGCAGTACTTC.

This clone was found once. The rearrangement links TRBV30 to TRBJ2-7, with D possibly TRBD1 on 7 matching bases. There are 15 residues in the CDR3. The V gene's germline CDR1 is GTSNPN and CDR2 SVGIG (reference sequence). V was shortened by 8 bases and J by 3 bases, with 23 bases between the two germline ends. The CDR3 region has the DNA TGTGCCCTGGAAATTCGTCGACAGGGAGGCTACGAGCAGTACTTC. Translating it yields CALEIRRQGGYEQYF.

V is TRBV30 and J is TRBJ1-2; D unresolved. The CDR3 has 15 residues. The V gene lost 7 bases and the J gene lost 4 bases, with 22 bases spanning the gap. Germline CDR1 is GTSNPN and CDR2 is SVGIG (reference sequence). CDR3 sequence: CALISRGIGIYGYTF. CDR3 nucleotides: TGTGCCTTAATCTCCCGGGGAATCGGAATCTATGGCTACACCTTC.

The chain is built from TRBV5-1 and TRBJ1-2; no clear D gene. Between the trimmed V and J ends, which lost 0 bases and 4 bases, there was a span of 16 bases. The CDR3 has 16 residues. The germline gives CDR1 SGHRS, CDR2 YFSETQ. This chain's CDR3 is CASSLASGPTLYGYTF. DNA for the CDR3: TGCGCCAGCAGCTTGGCCTCCGGACCGACCCTCTATGGCTACACCTTC.

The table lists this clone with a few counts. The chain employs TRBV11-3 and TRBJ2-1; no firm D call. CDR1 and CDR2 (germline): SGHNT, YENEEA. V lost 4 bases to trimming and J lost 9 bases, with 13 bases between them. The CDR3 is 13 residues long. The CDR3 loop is CASSSRSSGEQFF. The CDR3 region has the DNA TGTGCCAGCAGCTCCCGTTCTTCGGGTGAGCAGTTCTTC.

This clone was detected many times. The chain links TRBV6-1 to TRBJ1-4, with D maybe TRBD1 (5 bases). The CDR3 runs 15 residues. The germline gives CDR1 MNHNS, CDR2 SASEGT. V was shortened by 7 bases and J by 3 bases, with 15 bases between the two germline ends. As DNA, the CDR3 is TGTGCCAGCAACGAAGGGGCAGCTCCTAATGAAAAACTGTTTTTT. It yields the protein CASNEGAAPNEKLFF.